This T cell receptor beta chain is from a study of identical twins. Study observations and caveats: Whereas memory repertoires showed no such difference, abundant cord blood beta clonotypes carried fewer insertions.

A few counts support this clonotype. Its antigen is still unknown. TCRdb re-called the 5' RACE reads with MiXCR, one entry per CDR3 protein. The sample lists hundreds of thousands of distinct CDR3 sequences, 8.6% occurring once. Trimming took off 1 base at V and 6 bases at J, with 9 bases between the two ends. This CDR3 is built from 14 residues. Germline V gene data show CDR1 as LNHNV and CDR2 as YYDKDF (reference sequence). This same sample was also taken into another study, of yellow fever vaccine responses in identical twins.

This receptor was obtained from a woman in her late teens or twenties in good health. V usage is TRBV15 and J usage is TRBJ2-2; D is perhaps TRBD1 or TRBD2 (5 bases each). Sequences were obtained from PBMCs. CDR3 coding DNA: TGTGCCACCAGCAGAGGGGGGAAAGCCGGGGAGCTGTTTTTT. It codes for CATSRGGKAGELFF.